The 15 T cell receptor beta chains given below trace back to one sample, sequenced in a study of identical twins. TCRdb independently ran MiXCR on the 5' RACE reads; one entry per CDR3 protein. The sample consists of hundreds of thousands of distinct CDR3 sequences, about a fifth of them appearing once. This sample was also put to use in a study of yellow fever vaccine responses in identical twins.

The material sequenced was CD4+ T cells sorted from blood. These TCRs come from a woman younger than 30 in good health.

The sample holds a few counts of this clonotype. The gene calls are TRBV5-6 and TRBJ1-5, with TRBD1 as a possible D gene (6 bases). The CDR3 length is 14 residues. CDR1 SGHDT and CDR2 YYEEEE come from the germline V gene. The V gene lost 0 bases and the J gene lost 4 bases, with 8 bases spanning the gap. The CDR3 reads CASSLGDTNQPQHF. Written as DNA, the CDR3 is TGTGCCAGCAGCTTGGGGGACACAAATCAGCCCCAGCATTTT. The full variable domain, rest sourced from reference TRBV5-6 and TRBJ1-5, is DAGVTQSPTHLIKTRGQQVTLRCSPKSGHDTVSWYQQALGQGPQFIFQYYEEEERQRGNFPDRFSGHQFPNYSSELNVNALLLGDSALYLCASSLGDTNQPQHFGDGTRLSIL.

This clonotype appeared a few times. The genes are TRBV12-3 or TRBV12-4 and TRBJ2-1; no clear D gene. V was clipped by 2 bases and J by 5 bases, with 7 bases between them. The CDR3 totals 13 residues. The CDR3 coding sequence is TGTGCCAGCAGTTTATCTGGCCACAATGAGCAGTTCTTC. This translates into CASSLSGHNEQFF.

This clonotype was picked up many times. The gene calls are TRBV3-1 and TRBJ1-5; no definite D call. V shed 1 base and J shed 4 bases, with 2 bases lying between them. The CDR3 runs to 12 residues. Germline V gene sequence: CDR1 LGHDT, CDR2 YNNKEL (reference sequence). CDR3 protein: CASSQGNQPQHF. Here the CDR3 DNA reads TGTGCCAGCAGCCAAGGGAATCAGCCCCAGCATTTT.

The J gene is TRBJ2-7, the V gene TRBV24-1; perhaps TRBD1 as D (5 bases). Trimming removed 3 bases from V and 4 bases from J, with 9 bases in between. The CDR3 covers 13 residues. The germline V gene has CDR1 KGHDR and CDR2 SFDVKD. The CDR3 spells CATSDADSYEQYF. The CDR3 nucleotides read TGTGCCACCAGTGATGCCGACAGTTACGAGCAGTACTTC.

This clonotype was seen at least ten times. This rearrangement joins TRBV12-3 or TRBV12-4 to TRBJ2-7, with 7 bases matching TRBD2. The CDR3 spans 13 residues. V lost 6 bases to trimming and J lost 3 bases; unmatched junction nucleotides: 5. The DNA for the CDR3 is TGTGCCAGCAGCTTAACGGGGGGCTACGAGCAGTACTTC. Protein sequence: CASSLTGGYEQYF.

The chain uses TRBV7-8 and TRBJ2-1, with 8 bases lining up with TRBD2. The CDR3 has 16 amino acids. Per germline, CDR1 SGHVS and CDR2 FQNEAQ. The trim removed 3 bases at V and 9 bases at J, leaving 13 bases unmatched. This CDR3 is CASSFRTSRGNREQFF. CDR3 in DNA: TGTGCCAGCAGCTTTAGGACTAGCAGGGGCAATCGTGAGCAGTTCTTC.

There are a few counts of this clonotype. This rearrangement joins TRBV6-6 to TRBJ2-3, with 9 bases identical to TRBD1. CDR1 is MNHNY, CDR2 SVGAGI, per germline (reference sequence). There are 13 residues in the CDR3. Trimming at V came to 11 bases and at J to 7 bases, leaving 10 bases not matched to a gene. The CDR3 region is CAAGTGGVNTQYF. CDR3 DNA: TGTGCCGCCGGAACAGGGGGCGTAAATACGCAGTATTTT.

This chain joins TRBV5-1 and TRBJ2-3; a possible D gene is TRBD1 (5 bases). V lost 8 bases and J 6 bases, leaving 19 bases between the germline ends. This CDR3 has 14 amino acids. Germline CDR1 SGHRS, CDR2 YFSETQ. The CDR3 loop is CASRRTSTADTQYF. CDR3 coding DNA: TGCGCCAGTCGACGGACAAGCACGGCGGATACGCAGTATTTT.

This clonotype has a handful of counts. The chain is built from TRBV6-1 and TRBJ2-2, with 9 nucleotides matching TRBD1. The CDR3 length is 13 residues. Germline V gene data show CDR1 as MNHNS and CDR2 as SASEGT. Unmatched junction bases numbered 2, after V lost 6 bases and J lost 6 bases. The CDR3 sequence is CASSHRGPGELFF. In nucleotides, the CDR3 is TGTGCCAGCAGCCACAGGGGGCCCGGGGAGCTGTTTTTT.

The table lists this clonotype with a few counts. This chain joins TRBV5-1 and TRBJ2-1; 11 nucleotides agree with TRBD2. Germline V lookup: CDR1 SGHRS, CDR2 YFSETQ. V dropped 4 bases and J dropped 7; count of bases not matched to a gene: 7. The CDR3 extends over 15 amino acids. In DNA, the CDR3 is TGCGCCAGCAGCGTAGCGGGGGGGCCCGGAAATGAGCAGTTCTTC. Protein: CASSVAGGPGNEQFF.

This clonotype has a count of ten or more. Mismatch with germline at one junction end may stem from a read error. The rearrangement links TRBV5-1 to TRBJ2-5; the D is unclear. The CDR3 has 11 residues. Germline V lookup: CDR1 SGHRS, CDR2 YFSETQ. CDR3 residues: CASSLAETQYF. The CDR3 DNA is TGTGCCAGCAGTTTAGCAGAGACCCAGTACTTC.

CDR3 DNA: TGTGCCAGCAGAGAAGACAGCCGGGGCACTGAAGCTTTCTTT. Translated, it gives CASREDSRGTEAFF. This rearrangement joins TRBV3-1 to TRBJ1-1, with a tentative D call TRBD1 (5 bases). CDR3 length: 14 residues. V was trimmed by 6 bases and J by 4 bases, leaving 15 bases between them. Per the germline V gene, CDR1 is LGHDT and CDR2 is YNNKEL (reference sequence).

CDR3 in amino acids: CASREGTVQETQYF. CDR3 in DNA: TGTGCCAGCAGGGAGGGGACAGTACAAGAGACCCAGTACTTC. This chain uses TRBV6-1 with TRBJ2-5, with D tentatively TRBD1 (7 bases). CDR3 length: 14 residues. Germline V gene lookup returns CDR1 MNHNS and CDR2 SASEGT. V gave up 6 bases and J gave up 2 bases, with 13 bases separating them.

The chain carries TRBV28 and TRBJ2-5; no definite D call. V lost 10 bases, J lost 5 bases, and 11 bases lay in between. This CDR3 has 11 residues. The germline gives CDR1 MDHEN, CDR2 SYDVKM. The CDR3 here is CAIGPRETQYF. The CDR3, as DNA: TGTGCCATCGGACCGCGGGAGACCCAGTACTTC. Looking up the rest from reference TRBV28 and TRBJ2-5 gives the full variable domain: DVKVTQSSRYLVKRTGEKVFLECVQDMDHENMFWYRQDPGLGLRLIYFSYDVKMKEKGDIPEGYSVSREKKERFSLILESASTNQTSMYLCAIGPRETQYFGPGTRLLVL.

This chain connects TRBV2 to TRBJ1-2, with D unclear. The V end lost 4 bases, the J end lost 0 bases, and 6 bases lay between the germline ends. The CDR3 contains 13 residues. Germline lookup yields CDR1 SNHLY and CDR2 FYNNEI. The CDR3 protein is CASSADTNYGYTF. The CDR3 bases are TGTGCCAGCAGTGCAGACACTAACTATGGCTACACCTTC.